These 29 T cell receptor beta chains originate from one sample sequenced in a study of control samples from healthy donors and cancer patients. The repertoire was sequenced with immunoSEQ multiplex PCR; TCRdb's copy has only in-frame clones and lacks some. In the table there are roughly 450,000 clones, around 90% of which are singletons. Material for sequencing was PBMCs. Receptors originate from a man between 40 and 49 years old with head and neck cancer.

This clone has just a few counts. The chain links TRBV6-5 to TRBJ1-4; D is uncertain. Per germline, CDR1 MNHEY and CDR2 SVGAGI. V shed 6 bases and J shed 3 bases, with 14 bases lying between them. CDR3 length equals 15 residues. The CDR3 nucleotides are TGTGCCAGCAGCAAGGGAGTTGGGGCTAATGAAAAACTGTTTTTT. The encoded protein is CASSKGVGANEKLFF.

This chain uses TRBV7-2 with TRBJ2-7; D remains ambiguous. CDR3 length: 14 residues. Germline CDR1 SGHTA, CDR2 FQGNSA. Trimming pared 0 bases from V and 2 bases from J, leaving 8 bases between. CDR3 sequence: CASSLAADTYEQYF. For the CDR3, the DNA is TGTGCCAGCAGCTTAGCGGCGGATACCTACGAGCAGTACTTC. Combining the CDR3 with reference TRBV7-2 and TRBJ2-7 gives the whole variable domain GAGVSQSPSNKVTEKGKDVELRCDPISGHTALYWYRQSLGQGLEFLIYFQGNSAPDKSGLPSDRFSAERTGGSVSTLTIQRTQQEDSAVYLCASSLAADTYEQYFGPGTRLTVT.

This chain links TRBV19 with TRBJ1-1; perhaps TRBD1 as D (6 bases). This CDR3 has 15 residues. Per germline, CDR1 LNHDA and CDR2 SQIVND (reference sequence). With 5 bases removed from V and 3 bases from J, the gap between germline ends came to 16 bases. CDR3 region: CASSPLGAIDTEAFF. The CDR3 DNA is TGTGCCAGTAGTCCTTTGGGGGCTATCGACACTGAAGCTTTCTTT. Complete variable domain (other parts from reference TRBV19 and TRBJ1-1): DGGITQSPKYLFRKEGQNVTLSCEQNLNHDAMYWYRQDPGQGLRLIYYSQIVNDFQKGDIAEGYSVSREKKESFPLTVTSAQKNPTAFYLCASSPLGAIDTEAFFGQGTRLTVV.

This rearrangement joins TRBV18 to TRBJ1-5; D might be TRBD1 (6 bases). The CDR3 is 15 amino acids. V shed 3 bases and J shed 3 bases, with 12 bases lying between them. Germline CDR1 and CDR2: KGHSH and LQKENI. The CDR3 loop is CASSPGGGPNQPQHF. The CDR3 bases are TGTGCCAGCTCACCGGGAGGGGGTCCCAATCAGCCCCAGCATTTT.

A few counts support this clone. CDR3 residues: CASKVSGNQPQHF. CDR3 bases: TGTGCCAGTAAAGTGTCAGGCAATCAGCCCCAGCATTTT. J is TRBJ1-5 and V is TRBV19, with D hard to call. The CDR3 is made up of 13 amino acids. V lost 7 bases and J lost 2, with 9 bases in between. The germline gives CDR1 LNHDA, CDR2 SQIVND (reference sequence).

The chain employs TRBV5-6 and TRBJ1-2, with D perhaps matching TRBD1 (5 bases). This CDR3 has 14 residues. The germline gives CDR1 SGHDT, CDR2 YYEEEE. V lost 2 bases, J lost 0 bases, and 8 bases lay in between. CDR3 sequence (DNA): TGTGCCAGCAGCTTTGGGGGAGCTAACTATGGCTACACCTTC. The encoded protein is CASSFGGANYGYTF.

The J gene is TRBJ2-4, the V gene TRBV9, with D hard to call. V lost 4 bases, J lost 6 bases, and 17 bases lay in between. Germline V gene lookup returns CDR1 SGDLS and CDR2 YYNGEE. The CDR3 sequence is 15 residues long. The CDR3 coding sequence is TGTGCCAGCAGCCCTCCGGGCCAGCGAATAAACATTCAGTACTTC. As protein: CASSPPGQRINIQYF.

V is TRBV4-1 and J is TRBJ1-4; 8 nucleotides line up with TRBD1. J lost 0 bases, V lost 1 base, and 4 bases had no gene match. CDR1 and CDR2 from the germline V gene are MGHRA and YSYEKL. This CDR3 comprises 17 residues. CDR3 residues: CASSQVGQAATNEKLFF. The CDR3 DNA is TGCGCCAGCAGCCAAGTGGGACAGGCGGCAACTAATGAAAAACTGTTTTTT.

The chain is built from TRBV27 and TRBJ2-1; no reliable D call. This CDR3 comprises 15 residues. The V end was cut by 6 bases, the J end by 0 bases, with 12 bases between. CDR1 and CDR2 (germline): MNHEY, SMNVEV (reference sequence). CDR3 sequence (DNA): TGTGCCAGCAGCCCAACCATTAACTCCTACAATGAGCAGTTCTTC. Its protein product is CASSPTINSYNEQFF.

The CDR3 bases are TGCAGCGTTGTCGGGCCTAGCGGGTATACCGGGGAGCTGTTTTTT. It yields the protein CSVVGPSGYTGELFF. The chain uses TRBV29-1 and TRBJ2-2; 8 bases agree with TRBD2. Trimming at V came to 4 bases and at J to 5 bases, leaving 9 bases not matched to a gene. Germline CDR1 and CDR2: SQVTM and ANQGSEA. This CDR3 has 15 amino acids.

The rearrangement uses TRBV27 and TRBJ1-6; D gene ambiguous. Germline loops: CDR1 MNHEY, CDR2 SMNVEV (reference sequence). The V and J ends lost 3 bases and 1 base respectively, with 13 bases between them. The CDR3 spans 17 residues. CDR3 sequence reads: CASSLRVDWSYNSPLHF. CDR3 sequence (DNA): TGTGCCAGCAGTTTGAGGGTCGATTGGTCCTATAATTCACCCCTCCACTTT.

The chain carries TRBV15 and TRBJ2-3, with a tentative D call TRBD1 (5 bases). Between the trimmed V and J ends, which lost 2 bases and 5 bases, there was a span of 14 bases. Germline CDR1 reads LNHNV; CDR2 reads YYDKDF (reference sequence). CDR3 size: 15 residues. The CDR3 region is CATSRSPGNGDTQYF. The CDR3 bases are TGTGCCACCAGCAGATCGCCAGGGAATGGAGATACGCAGTATTTT.

Notes on this clone: Within the sample, other DNA sequences also encode this same CDR3. The chain couples TRBV6-5 to TRBJ2-7; D unresolved. The CDR3 totals 11 residues. Trimming stripped 2 bases from V and 4 bases from J, with 3 bases between. Germline CDR1 MNHEY, CDR2 SVGAGI. As DNA, the CDR3 is TGTGCCAGCAGTTACGCTTACGAGCAGTACTTC. Its translation: CASSYAYEQYF.

A single count supports this clone. The CDR3 protein is CASSVGTSGTQETQYF. In nucleotides, the CDR3 is TGTGCCAGCAGCGTAGGGACTAGCGGGACACAAGAGACCCAGTACTTC. V usage is TRBV9 and J usage is TRBJ2-5; 12 nucleotides agree with TRBD2. The CDR3 totals 16 residues. V was pared by 0 bases and J by 2 bases, with 2 bases of the junction left unmatched. Germline loops: CDR1 SGDLS, CDR2 YYNGEE.

The V gene is TRBV11-3, the J gene TRBJ2-1, with TRBD2 matching 8 bases. CDR3 length: 14 amino acids. The V and J ends lost 4 bases and 9 bases, in that order; junction bases with no gene match: 8. The germline gives CDR1 SGHNT, CDR2 YENEEA. CDR3 sequence reads: CASSSGTSRGEQFF. The CDR3, as DNA: TGTGCCAGCAGCTCAGGGACTAGTAGGGGTGAGCAGTTCTTC. Full variable domain (missing parts from reference TRBV11-3 and TRBJ2-1): EAGVVQSPRYKIIEKKQPVAFWCNPISGHNTLYWYLQNLGQGPELLIRYENEEAVDDSQLPKDRFSAERLKGVDSTLKIQPAELGDSAVYLCASSSGTSRGEQFFGPGTRLTVL.

The rearrangement links TRBV28 to TRBJ2-3; 7 bases are shared with TRBD2. Trimming took 5 bases from V and 1 from J; bases not matched to a gene: 9. The CDR3 contains 16 residues. Germline V lookup: CDR1 MDHEN, CDR2 SYDVKM. The CDR3 nucleotides are TGTGCCAGCAGTCTCCCGGGACTACGGCGCACAGATACGCAGTATTTT. Translation: CASSLPGLRRTDTQYF.

The chain combines TRBV4-1 with TRBJ2-1, with 9 nucleotides matching TRBD1. The germline CDR1 and CDR2 sequences are MGHRA and YSYEKL. This CDR3 comprises 19 residues. The ends lost 4 bases at V and 0 bases at J; junction bases unmatched: 13. This CDR3 is CASSPRQGGTSFSYNEQFF. CDR3 sequence (DNA): TGCGCCAGCAGCCCCCGACAGGGGGGTACCTCCTTCTCCTACAATGAGCAGTTCTTC.

The chain employs TRBV19 and TRBJ1-5, with D possibly matching TRBD1 (5 bases). The CDR3 sequence is 15 residues long. V dropped 3 bases and J dropped 0 bases, with 9 bases sitting between them. CDR1 and CDR2 (germline): LNHDA, SQIVND (reference sequence). The CDR3 coding sequence is TGTGCCAGTAGTATGTCAGGGTATAGCAATCAGCCCCAGCATTTT. Translated: CASSMSGYSNQPQHF.

The gene calls are TRBV3-1 (or the pseudogene TRBV3-2) and TRBJ2-1, with 12 bases fitting TRBD2. CDR1 and CDR2 from the germline V gene are LGHDT and YNNKEL (reference sequence). J lost 12 bases, V lost 0 bases, and 9 bases had no gene match. The CDR3 runs 16 residues. CDR3 region: CASSQDTASGGVGQFF. CDR3 DNA: TGTGCCAGCAGCCAAGATACTGCTAGCGGGGGGGTCGGGCAGTTCTTC.

This sequence joins TRBV5-1 and TRBJ2-7, with D unresolved. Trimming removed 5 bases from V and 6 bases from J, with 15 bases in between. CDR1 is SGHRS and CDR2 is YFSETQ in the germline V gene. This CDR3 spans 13 amino acids. CDR3 in amino acids: CASRASSASEQYF. The DNA of the CDR3 is TGCGCCAGCAGGGCGTCTTCAGCTAGCGAGCAGTACTTC. Filled out from reference TRBV5-1 and TRBJ2-7, the complete variable domain reads KAGVTQTPRYLIKTRGQQVTLSCSPISGHRSVSWYQQTPGQGLQFLFEYFSETQRNKGNFPGRFSGRQFSNSRSEMNVSTLELGDSALYLCASRASSASEQYFGPGTRLTVT.

The count of this clone is one. The rearrangement uses TRBV19 and TRBJ2-2, with D possibly TRBD2 on 7 matching bases. This CDR3 spans 13 amino acids. Germline-derived CDR1 and CDR2 are LNHDA and SQIVND (reference sequence). V was clipped by 6 bases and J by 7 bases, with 12 bases between them. The CDR3 region has the DNA TGTGCCAGTAGAGGGGGGGTTGTCGGGGAGCTGTTTTTT. Protein: CASRGGVVGELFF.

The chain recombines TRBV2 with TRBJ2-6; D might be TRBD2 (6 bases). Germline values: CDR1 SNHLY, CDR2 FYNNEI. Deletions cut 4 bases from V and 1 base from J, with 11 bases between. The CDR3 is 16 residues long. CDR3: CASSGAAGSGANVLTF. The CDR3 coding sequence is TGTGCCAGCAGTGGGGCGGCGGGGTCTGGGGCCAACGTCCTGACTTTC.

The chain combines TRBV27 with TRBJ2-5; 11 nucleotides align to TRBD1. The CDR3 runs 16 residues. Germline loops: CDR1 MNHEY, CDR2 SMNVEV (reference sequence). V dropped 4 bases and J dropped 1; count of bases not matched to a gene: 5. The CDR3 DNA is TGTGCCAGCAGTTCCTCCGGGACAGGGGGCCAAGAGACCCAGTACTTC. Translated: CASSSSGTGGQETQYF.

The rearrangement uses TRBV9 and TRBJ2-7, with a possible D match to TRBD1 (7 bases). Germline-derived CDR1 and CDR2 are SGDLS and YYNGEE. Trimming removed 5 bases from V and 5 bases from J, with 17 bases in between. The CDR3 has 14 amino acids. CDR3 coding DNA: TGTGCCAGCAGTATCGGAGGGGGCATCGACGAGCAGTACTTC. It yields the protein CASSIGGGIDEQYF.

V and J are TRBV5-1 and TRBJ2-7, with D possibly being TRBD2 (6 bases). V lost 3 bases, J lost 3 bases, and 16 bases lay in between. The CDR3 length is 15 residues. Germline V lookup: CDR1 SGHRS, CDR2 YFSETQ. For the CDR3, the DNA is TGCGCCAGCAGCTCGTACGGTGGGGGGAACTACGAGCAGTACTTC. It specifies CASSSYGGGNYEQYF.

The chain couples TRBV28 to TRBJ2-5; 12 nucleotides agree with TRBD2. CDR3 length: 17 residues. V dropped 3 bases and J dropped 5; count of bases not matched to a gene: 10. Germline values: CDR1 MDHEN, CDR2 SYDVKM. The CDR3 nucleotides read TGTGCCAGCAGTTTCCGACTAGCGGGGGATCTGGGGGAGACCCAGTACTTC. Protein product: CASSFRLAGDLGETQYF.

The rearrangement links TRBV19 to TRBJ2-3; D unresolved. The CDR3 consists of 13 residues. V was shortened by 0 bases and J by 8 bases, with 9 bases between the two germline ends. Germline CDR1 is LNHDA and CDR2 is SQIVND (reference sequence). CDR3 DNA: TGTGCCAGTAGTATAGAGGGGTACGGTACGCAGTATTTT. Protein: CASSIEGYGTQYF.

V and J are TRBV4-3 and TRBJ1-2; perhaps TRBD1 as D (5 bases). Germline V gene lookup returns CDR1 LGHNA and CDR2 YSLEER. This CDR3 is built from 15 residues. V was cut by 1 base and J by 1 base, with 10 bases left in between. CDR3 loop: CASSQVPGINYGYTF. Written as DNA, the CDR3 is TGCGCCAGCAGCCAAGTCCCAGGGATTAACTATGGCTACACCTTC.

CDR3 sequence (DNA): TGTGCCACCAGTGAGGCGGGACCCGGGAGTATTACGCAGTATTTT. It specifies CATSEAGPGSITQYF. The chain uses TRBV24-1 and TRBJ2-3, with D possibly matching TRBD2 (6 bases). V was trimmed by 4 bases and J by 8 bases, leaving 18 bases between them. CDR3 length: 15 amino acids. Germline CDR1 is KGHDR and CDR2 is SFDVKD.